This TCR beta chain originates from a study of glioma-infiltrating T cells. This clonotype was seen repeatedly, ten times or more. The antigen is undetermined. Study findings and constraints: Non-neoplastic patients had below-expected tissue-blood divergence, while all gliomas exceeded expectation.

Using RNA template, CDR3s of TCR alpha and beta were amplified with iRepertoire arm-PCR. For one-step reverse transcription and amplification, about 85-400 ng of tissue mRNA or PBMC total RNA was used. TCRdb independently ran MiXCR on the multiplex PCR reads; one entry per CDR3 protein. The sample carries about 130,000 distinct CDR3 sequences, around 25% recorded once. V was trimmed by 6 bases and J by 4 bases, leaving 6 bases between them. CDR3 length equals 11 residues. The germline CDR1 and CDR2 sequences are MDHEN and SYDVKM. The clonotype comes from a human donor with low-grade glioma or glioblastoma, undergoing nonglioma brain surgery, or in good health (not recorded which). The J gene is TRBJ1-1, the V gene TRBV28; D is uncertain. Sequenced material: glioma tissue, nonneoplastic brain tissue, or PBMCs (not recorded which). The CDR3 region has the DNA TGTGCCAGCAGGGAATCCACTGAAGCTTTCTTT. Protein sequence: CASRESTEAFF.